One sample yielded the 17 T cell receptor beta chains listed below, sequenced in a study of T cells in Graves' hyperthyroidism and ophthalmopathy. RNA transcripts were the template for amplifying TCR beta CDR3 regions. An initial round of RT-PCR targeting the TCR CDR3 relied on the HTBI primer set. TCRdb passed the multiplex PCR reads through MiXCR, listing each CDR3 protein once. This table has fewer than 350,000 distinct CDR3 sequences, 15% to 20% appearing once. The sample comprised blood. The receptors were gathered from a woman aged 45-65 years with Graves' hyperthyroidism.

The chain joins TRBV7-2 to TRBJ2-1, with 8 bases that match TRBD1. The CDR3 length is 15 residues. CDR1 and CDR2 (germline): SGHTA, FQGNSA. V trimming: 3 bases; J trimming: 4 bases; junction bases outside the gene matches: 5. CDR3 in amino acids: CASSLWTGSYNEQFF. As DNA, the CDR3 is TGTGCCAGCAGCTTGTGGACAGGGAGTTACAATGAGCAGTTCTTC.

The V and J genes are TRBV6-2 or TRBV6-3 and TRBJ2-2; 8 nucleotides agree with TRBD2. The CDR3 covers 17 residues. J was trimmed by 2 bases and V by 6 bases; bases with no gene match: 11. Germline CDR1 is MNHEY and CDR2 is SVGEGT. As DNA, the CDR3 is TGTGCCAGCAGCTCACTAGCGGAGGAACTTAACACCGGGGAGCTGTTTTTT. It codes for CASSSLAEELNTGELFF.

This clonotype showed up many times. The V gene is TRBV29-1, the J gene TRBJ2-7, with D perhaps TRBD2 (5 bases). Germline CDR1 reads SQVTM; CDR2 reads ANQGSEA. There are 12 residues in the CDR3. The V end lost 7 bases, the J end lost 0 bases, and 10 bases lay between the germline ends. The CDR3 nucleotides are TGCAGCGGCCGGACTGCCTCCTACGAGCAGTACTTC. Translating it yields CSGRTASYEQYF.

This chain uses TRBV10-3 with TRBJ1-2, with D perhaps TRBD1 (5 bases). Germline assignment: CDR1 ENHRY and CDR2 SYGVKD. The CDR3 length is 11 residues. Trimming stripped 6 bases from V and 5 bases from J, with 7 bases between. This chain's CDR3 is CAISRDYGYTF. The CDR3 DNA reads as TGTGCCATCAGCAGGGATTATGGCTACACCTTC.

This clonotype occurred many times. This chain's CDR3 is CASRPRLADTQYF. Written as DNA, the CDR3 is TGTGCCAGCAGGCCCCGGTTGGCAGATACGCAGTATTTT. The chain links TRBV2 to TRBJ2-3; D is undetermined. Per germline, CDR1 SNHLY and CDR2 FYNNEI. The V end was cut by 6 bases, the J end by 4 bases, with 11 bases between. CDR3 length: 13 amino acids.

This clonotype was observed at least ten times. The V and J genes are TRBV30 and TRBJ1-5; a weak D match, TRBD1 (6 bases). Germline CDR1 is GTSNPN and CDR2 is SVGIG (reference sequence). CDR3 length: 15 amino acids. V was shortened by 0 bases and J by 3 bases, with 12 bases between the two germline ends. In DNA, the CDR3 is TGTGCCTGGAGTGTGAGAGGACAGATCAATCAGCCCCAGCATTTT. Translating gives CAWSVRGQINQPQHF.

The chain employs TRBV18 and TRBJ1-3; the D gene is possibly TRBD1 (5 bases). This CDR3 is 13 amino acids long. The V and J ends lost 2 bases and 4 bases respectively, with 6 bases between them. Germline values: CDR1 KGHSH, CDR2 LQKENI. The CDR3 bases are TGTGCCAGCTCACCAGGGGCCGGAAACACCATATATTTT. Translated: CASSPGAGNTIYF. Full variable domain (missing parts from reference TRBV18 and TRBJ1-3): NAGVMQNPRHLVRRRGQEARLRCSPMKGHSHVYWYRQLPEEGLKFMVYLQKENIIDESGMPKERFSAEFPKEGPSILRIQQVVRGDSAAYFCASSPGAGNTIYFGEGSWLTVV.

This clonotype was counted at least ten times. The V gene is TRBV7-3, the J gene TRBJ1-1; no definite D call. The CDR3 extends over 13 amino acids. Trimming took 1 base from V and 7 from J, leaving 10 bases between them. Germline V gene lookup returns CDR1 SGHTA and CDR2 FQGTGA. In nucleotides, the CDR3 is TGTGCCAGCAGCTTAATGGCATCGAGTGAAGCTTTCTTT. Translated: CASSLMASSEAFF.

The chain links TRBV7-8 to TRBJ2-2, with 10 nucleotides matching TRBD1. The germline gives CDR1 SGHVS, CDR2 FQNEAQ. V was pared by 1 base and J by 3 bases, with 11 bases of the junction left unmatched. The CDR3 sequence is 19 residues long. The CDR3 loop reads CASSLGMDRGWLDTGELFF. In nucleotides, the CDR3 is TGTGCCAGCAGCTTAGGGATGGACAGGGGGTGGTTAGACACCGGGGAGCTGTTTTTT.

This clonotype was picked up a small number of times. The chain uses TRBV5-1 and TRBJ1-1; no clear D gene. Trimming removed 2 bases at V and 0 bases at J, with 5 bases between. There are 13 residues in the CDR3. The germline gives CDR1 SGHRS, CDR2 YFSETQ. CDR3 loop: CASSFRLNTEAFF. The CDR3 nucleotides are TGCGCCAGCAGCTTTCGACTGAACACTGAAGCTTTCTTT.

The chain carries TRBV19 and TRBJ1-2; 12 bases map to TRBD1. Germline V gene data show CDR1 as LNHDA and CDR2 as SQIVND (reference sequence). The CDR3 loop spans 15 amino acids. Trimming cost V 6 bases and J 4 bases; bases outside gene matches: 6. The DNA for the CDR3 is TGTGCCAGTAGCGCGGGACAGGGGGCGCGCTATGGCTACACCTTC. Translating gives CASSAGQGARYGYTF. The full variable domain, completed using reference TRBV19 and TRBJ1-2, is DGGITQSPKYLFRKEGQNVTLSCEQNLNHDAMYWYRQDPGQGLRLIYYSQIVNDFQKGDIAEGYSVSREKKESFPLTVTSAQKNPTAFYLCASSAGQGARYGYTFGSGTRLTVV.

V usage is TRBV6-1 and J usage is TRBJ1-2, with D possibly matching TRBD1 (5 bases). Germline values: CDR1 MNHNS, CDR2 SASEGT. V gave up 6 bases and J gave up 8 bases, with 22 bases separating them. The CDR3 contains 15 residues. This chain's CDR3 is CASSDTGGGSYGYTF. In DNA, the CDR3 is TGTGCCAGCAGCGACACCGGGGGAGGGTCGTACGGCTACACCTTC.

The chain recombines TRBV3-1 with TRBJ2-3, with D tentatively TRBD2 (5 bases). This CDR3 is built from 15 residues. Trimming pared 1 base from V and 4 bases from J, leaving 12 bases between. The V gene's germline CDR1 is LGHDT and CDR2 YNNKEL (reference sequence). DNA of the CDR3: TGTGCCAGCAGCCAAGTCCGGGGTAGTGCAGATACGCAGTATTTT. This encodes CASSQVRGSADTQYF.

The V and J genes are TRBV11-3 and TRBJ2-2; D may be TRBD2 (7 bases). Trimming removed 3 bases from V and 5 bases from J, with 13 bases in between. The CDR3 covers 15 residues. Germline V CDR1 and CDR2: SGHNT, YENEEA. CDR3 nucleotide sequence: TGTGCCAGCAGCTTTGGGGGGGCGCGGACCGGGGAGCTGTTTTTT. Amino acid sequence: CASSFGGARTGELFF.

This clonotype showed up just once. The CDR3 coding sequence is TGTGCCAGTAGCGCCATGAGGGGACCAGATACGCAGTATTTT. Encoded protein: CASSAMRGPDTQYF. The V gene is TRBV19, the J gene TRBJ2-3; D assignment may be TRBD1 or TRBD2 (5 bases each). The CDR3 loop spans 14 amino acids. The germline V gene encodes CDR1 LNHDA and CDR2 SQIVND (reference sequence). Trimming pared 6 bases from V and 4 bases from J, leaving 14 bases between.

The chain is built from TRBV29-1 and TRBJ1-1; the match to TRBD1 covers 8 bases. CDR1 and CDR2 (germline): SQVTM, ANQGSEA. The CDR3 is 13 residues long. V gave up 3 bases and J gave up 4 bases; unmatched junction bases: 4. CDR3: CSVETGAGTEAFF. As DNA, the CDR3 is TGCAGCGTTGAGACAGGGGCGGGCACTGAAGCTTTCTTT.

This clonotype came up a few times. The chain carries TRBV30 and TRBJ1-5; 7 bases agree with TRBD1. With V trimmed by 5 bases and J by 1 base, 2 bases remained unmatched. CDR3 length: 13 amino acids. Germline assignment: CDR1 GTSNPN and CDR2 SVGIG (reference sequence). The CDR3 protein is CAWGTESNQPQHF. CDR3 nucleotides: TGTGCCTGGGGGACAGAAAGCAATCAGCCCCAGCATTTT.